A single sample gave rise to the 12 T cell receptor beta chains below, sequenced in a study of cytomegalovirus exposure and HLA in healthy donors. With 60 Vbeta and 13 Jbeta primers, the PCR was carried out. Produced via immunoSEQ multiplex PCR; TCRdb's table is partial and in-frame only. The repertoire holds about 52,000 clones, 45% to 70% seen once, with approximately 12% in the top ten. Sample: PBMCs. The source is a human donor in good health.

The J gene is TRBJ2-1, the V gene TRBV7-6; the D gene is possibly TRBD1 (6 bases). This CDR3 has 13 amino acids. V lost 5 bases and J lost 11, with 16 bases in between. The germline gives CDR1 SGHVS, CDR2 FNYEAQ. The CDR3 region is CASSQTTGFKQFF. The CDR3 nucleotides read TGTGCCAGCAGCCAAACTACAGGGTTCAAGCAGTTCTTC.

The chain combines TRBV9 with TRBJ2-3; D is uncertain. CDR1 and CDR2 (germline): SGDLS, YYNGEE. Deletions cut 0 bases from V and 5 bases from J, with 4 bases between. This CDR3 contains 12 residues. CDR3 DNA sequence: TGTGCCAGCAGCGTAGACGGAGATACGCAGTATTTT. Amino acid sequence: CASSVDGDTQYF.

This clone was seen more than once but under ten times. This CDR3 reads CAWSVQTGRGGGQTQYF. CDR3 DNA sequence: TGTGCCTGGAGTGTACAGACCGGGAGGGGTGGTGGGCAGACCCAGTACTTC. The chain carries TRBV30 and TRBJ2-5; 8 nucleotides agree with TRBD2. Trimming took 0 bases from V and 6 from J; bases not matched to a gene: 15. This CDR3 is 17 amino acids long. Germline CDR1 and CDR2: GTSNPN and SVGIG (reference sequence).

This clone was seen once. The gene calls are TRBV25-1 and TRBJ1-1; TRBD1 might be the D (5 bases). V was cut by 2 bases and J by 3 bases, with 19 bases left in between. CDR3 length: 17 amino acids. From germline, CDR1 is MGHDK and CDR2 SYGVNS. The CDR3 sequence is CASSEGGVGGGDTEAFF. The CDR3 nucleotides are TGTGCCAGCAGTGAAGGGGGTGTAGGCGGGGGGGACACTGAAGCTTTCTTT.

This clone came up a few times. The chain couples TRBV4-2 to TRBJ1-2, with 9 bases identical to TRBD1. This CDR3 is 17 amino acids long. Unmatched junction bases numbered 6, after V lost 1 base and J lost 0 bases. CDR1 and CDR2 (germline): LGHNA, YNFKEQ. The CDR3 DNA is TGTGCCAGCAGCCAAGGGGACAGGGCGGGAGCTAACTATGGCTACACCTTC. It codes for CASSQGDRAGANYGYTF.

This clone was counted only a few times. V is TRBV30 and J is TRBJ1-1, with no clear D. This CDR3 is built from 14 residues. V was trimmed by 4 bases and J by 5 bases, leaving 17 bases between them. Germline-derived CDR1 and CDR2 are GTSNPN and SVGIG (reference sequence). The CDR3 nucleotides read TGTGCCTGGATGTCCAGGAGGTCCTTAACTGAAGCTTTCTTT. This gives the protein CAWMSRRSLTEAFF.

The chain combines TRBV5-1 with TRBJ1-2, with D possibly TRBD1 on 6 matching bases. The V gene's germline CDR1 is SGHRS and CDR2 YFSETQ. V was pared by 7 bases and J by 7 bases, with 17 bases between. The CDR3 has 13 amino acids. The CDR3, as DNA: TGCGCCAGCCGACTCGCGGGGGGCGCTGGCTACACCTTC. This encodes CASRLAGGAGYTF.

V usage is TRBV6-5 and J usage is TRBJ1-4; D remains ambiguous. The CDR3 contains 14 residues. Germline CDR1 and CDR2: MNHEY and SVGAGI. V dropped 2 bases and J dropped 5 bases, with 9 bases sitting between them. As DNA, the CDR3 is TGTGCCAGCAGTTACGATGGCGGAAATGAAAAACTGTTTTTT. Translated, it gives CASSYDGGNEKLFF.

With regard to this clone: At one end, the junction sequence differs from germline, possibly due to a read error. V is TRBV7-9 and J is TRBJ1-6, with 9 positions matching TRBD1. Per germline, CDR1 SEHNR and CDR2 FQNEAQ (reference sequence). The CDR3 contains 17 residues. CDR3 sequence reads: CSSSSLLRDRENSPLHF. CDR3 coding DNA: TGTTCCAGCAGCTCCTTACTCCGGGACAGGGAGAATTCACCCCTCCACTTT. Full variable domain (rest looked up from reference TRBV7-9 and TRBJ1-6): DTGVSQNPRHKITKRGQNVTFRCDPISEHNRLYWYRQTLGQGPEFLTYFQNEAQLEKSRLLSDRFSAERPKGSFSTLEIQRTEQGDSAMYLCSSSSLLRDRENSPLHFGNGTRLTVT.

This chain links TRBV11-3 with TRBJ1-1; 8 positions agree with TRBD1. With V trimmed by 6 bases and J by 1 base, 4 bases remained unmatched. The CDR3 runs 14 residues. Germline V CDR1 and CDR2: SGHNT, YENEEA. DNA for the CDR3: TGTGCCAGCAGTCCCGGACAGGGGAACACTGAAGCTTTCTTT. It specifies CASSPGQGNTEAFF.

The rearrangement uses TRBV14 and TRBJ1-6; the D gene is possibly TRBD1 (6 bases). Germline assignment: CDR1 SGHDN and CDR2 FVKESK. V gave up 4 bases and J gave up 0 bases, with 13 bases separating them. The CDR3 spans 17 residues. The CDR3 DNA reads TGTGCCAGCAGCCCAGACAGGATTAGCTCCTATAATTCACCCCTCCACTTT. This gives the protein CASSPDRISSYNSPLHF.

The rearrangement links TRBV6-5 to TRBJ2-3; 9 bases are shared with TRBD2. With 5 bases clipped from V and 1 base from J, the junction kept 4 bases outside the gene matches. CDR1 is MNHEY and CDR2 is SVGAGI in the germline V gene. CDR3 length: 15 residues. The CDR3 loop is CASSPGGGGTDTQYF. The DNA for the CDR3 is TGTGCCAGCAGTCCGGGCGGGGGGGGCACAGATACGCAGTATTTT.